The rows below give T cell receptor beta chains drawn from one sample of a study of beta chain features in type 1 diabetes. Assay: immunoSEQ multiplex PCR; the TCRdb copy retains only in-frame clones and omits some. The table records 200,000 to 250,000 clones, approximately 14% of them present only once. The sample taken for sequencing was naive CD4+ T cells from blood. All receptors come from a man aged 25-45 years with type 1 diabetes. Both conserved end residues are part of each CDR3. Fields, in order: J gene, V gene, clone size, CDR3 protein. Rows may omit the clone size; those that give it use once, few, many or a size class.

TRBJ2-5,TRBV7-9,few,CASSRGLAGETQYF
TRBJ2-1,TRBV6-5,few,CASSSEGTDEQFF
TRBJ1-2,TRBV25-1,few,CASSAPGPAGFGYTF
TRBJ1-1,TRBV29-1,few,CSGSVGGQGTEAFF
TRBJ2-3,TRBV7-2,NA,CASSATGVDTDTQYF
TRBJ2-2,TRBV29-1,NA,CSVETLAGTGELFF
TRBJ2-4,TRBV27,NA,CASSLTSGSIQYF
TRBJ2-7,TRBV15,few,CATSRDLGLPYEQYF
TRBJ2-7,TRBV11-2,NA,CASSLVSRAYEQYF
TRBJ1-4,TRBV2,few,CASSAGTGNEKLFF
TRBJ1-1,TRBV2,NA,CASSLRGNTEAFF
TRBJ2-5,TRBV11-2,few,CASSPRFLQETQYF
TRBJ1-1,TRBV7-9,NA,CASSSRDRATEAFF
TRBJ1-2,TRBV27,few,CASSRSTGAPNYGYTF
TRBJ1-5,TRBV15,few,CATSEASNQPQHF
TRBJ1-2,TRBV19,NA,CASSPPTARDYGYTF
TRBJ2-7,TRBV7-9,NA,CASSYDSFWGEQYF
TRBJ2-3,TRBV5-4,NA,CASSDGQSADTQYF
TRBJ1-3,TRBV2,few,CASSAAGGRIGNTIYF
TRBJ2-5,TRBV7-2,few,CASSPGLVGETQYF
TRBJ2-1,TRBV5-4,NA,CASSLSSGVRYNEQFF
TRBJ2-1,TRBV2,few,CASSPSGTYNEQFF
TRBJ1-3,TRBV5-4,few,CASSPMGGNTIYF
TRBJ2-3,TRBV10-3,NA,CAISGGVADTQYF
TRBJ2-2,TRBV7-9,few,CASSTRQGDTGELFF
TRBJ2-7,TRBV11-2,few,CASSLVPSGGAREQYF
TRBJ1-2,TRBV7-9,few,CASSFTGSYGYTF
TRBJ2-3,TRBV2,few,CASSSSGVGTDTQYF
TRBJ1-4,TRBV7-9,few,CASSRRTENEKLFF
TRBJ2-1,TRBV10-3,few,CAIGGSGGAYNEQFF
TRBJ2-7,TRBV15,NA,CATSNPTGSYEQYF
TRBJ1-2,TRBV2,NA,CASSAGQIYGYTF
TRBJ2-1,TRBV5-1,few,CASSLAGSSYNEQFF
TRBJ1-1,TRBV19,NA,CASSNIGITEAFF
TRBJ1-5,TRBV19,NA,CASASTGYSNQPQHF
TRBJ2-2,TRBV7-9,NA,CASSGRDRVAGELFF
TRBJ1-2,TRBV7-9,NA,CASSNTGPYGYTF
TRBJ2-5,TRBV9,few,CASSALRDKETQYF
TRBJ1-6,TRBV9,NA,CASSVAGQPPSPLHF
TRBJ2-2,TRBV5-1,few,CASSLVYTGELFF
TRBJ2-1,TRBV18,NA,CASSLGLAGSYNEQFF
TRBJ2-3,TRBV11-2,few,CASSLGASRGVDTQYF
TRBJ1-1,TRBV5-4,few,CASSLSRTVNTEAFF
TRBJ2-1,TRBV7-7,few,CASSPGIRGSSYNEQFF
TRBJ2-5,TRBV6-1,NA,CASSVTGIIGTQYF
TRBJ2-1,TRBV15,NA,CATSRDGTSGKNEQFF
TRBJ2-1,TRBV15,few,CATSIRPGENEQFF
TRBJ2-4,TRBV27,few,CASSLSQGVNIQYF
TRBJ2-7,TRBV19,NA,CASSPLLETYEQYF
TRBJ2-7,TRBV5-4,few,CASSRRLAEPQYF
TRBJ1-1,TRBV5-1,NA,CASSVTGAGGTEAFF